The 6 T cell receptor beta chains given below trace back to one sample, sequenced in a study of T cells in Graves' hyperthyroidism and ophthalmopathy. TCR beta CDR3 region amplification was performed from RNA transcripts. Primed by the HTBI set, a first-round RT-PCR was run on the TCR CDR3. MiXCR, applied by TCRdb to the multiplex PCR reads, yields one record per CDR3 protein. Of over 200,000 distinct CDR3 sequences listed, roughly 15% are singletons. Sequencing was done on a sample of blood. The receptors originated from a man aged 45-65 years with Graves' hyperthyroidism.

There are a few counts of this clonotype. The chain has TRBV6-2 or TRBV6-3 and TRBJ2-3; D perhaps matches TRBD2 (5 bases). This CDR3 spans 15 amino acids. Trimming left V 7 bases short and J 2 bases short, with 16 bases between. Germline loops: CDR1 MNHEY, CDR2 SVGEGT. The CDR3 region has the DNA TGTGCCAGCATCGGGGATTCCTTATACACAGATACGCAGTATTTT. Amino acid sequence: CASIGDSLYTDTQYF.

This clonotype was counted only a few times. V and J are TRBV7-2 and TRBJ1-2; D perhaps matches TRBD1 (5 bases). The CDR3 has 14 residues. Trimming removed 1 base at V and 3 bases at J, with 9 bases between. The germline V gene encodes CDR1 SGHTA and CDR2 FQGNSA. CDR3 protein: CASSLGSGYYGYTF. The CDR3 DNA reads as TGTGCCAGCAGCTTAGGTTCAGGGTACTATGGCTACACCTTC.

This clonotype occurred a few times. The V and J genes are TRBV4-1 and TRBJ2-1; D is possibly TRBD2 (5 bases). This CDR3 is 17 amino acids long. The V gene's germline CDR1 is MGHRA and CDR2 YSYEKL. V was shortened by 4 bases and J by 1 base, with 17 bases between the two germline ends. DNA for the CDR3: TGCGCCAGCAGCCTCCCATCTCGAGGGAAGTCCTACAATGAGCAGTTCTTC. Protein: CASSLPSRGKSYNEQFF.

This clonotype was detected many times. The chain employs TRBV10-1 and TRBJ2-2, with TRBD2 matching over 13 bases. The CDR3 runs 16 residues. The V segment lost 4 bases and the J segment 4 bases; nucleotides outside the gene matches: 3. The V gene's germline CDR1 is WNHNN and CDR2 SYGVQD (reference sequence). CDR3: CASSGGLAGLTGELFF. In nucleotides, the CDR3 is TGCGCCAGCAGTGGGGGACTAGCGGGACTCACCGGGGAGCTGTTTTTT.

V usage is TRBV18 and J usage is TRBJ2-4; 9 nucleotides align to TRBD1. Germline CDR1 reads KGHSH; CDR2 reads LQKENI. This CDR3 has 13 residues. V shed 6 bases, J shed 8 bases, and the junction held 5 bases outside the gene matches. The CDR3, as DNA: TGTGCCAGCTCTCAGGACAGGGGTGACATTCAGTACTTC. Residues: CASSQDRGDIQYF.

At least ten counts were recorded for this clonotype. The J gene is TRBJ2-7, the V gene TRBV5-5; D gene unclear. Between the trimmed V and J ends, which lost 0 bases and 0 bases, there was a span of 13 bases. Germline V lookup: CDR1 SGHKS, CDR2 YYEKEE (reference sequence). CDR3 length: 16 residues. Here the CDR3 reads CASSLVTPRDSYEQYF. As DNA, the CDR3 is TGTGCCAGCAGCTTGGTGACACCCCGTGACTCCTACGAGCAGTACTTC.